This TCR beta chain came from a study of shared clonotypes between healthy human individuals. Positive CCR7 selection of CD45RO-negative cells yielded the naive CD8 cells, and terminally differentiated effector memory CD45RA+ cells were excluded. Replicate PCRs for sorted subsets used approximately 190 ng DNA; this equaled about 30,000 T cell genomes. Method: immunoSEQ multiplex PCR; TCRdb's copy keeps in-frame clones and lacks some. The top ten clones hold more than 20% of a sample with around 700,000 clones, 92% of them seen once. General study findings and limits: The represented genetic and exposure-history diversity was limited by the small number of donors.

The CDR3 is 12 residues long. From germline, CDR1 is SGDLS and CDR2 YYNGEE. V was shortened by 3 bases and J by 8 bases, with 10 bases between the two germline ends. Concerning this clone: The antigen is unknown.

This sequence originates from a man younger than 40 in good health. The chain joins TRBV9 to TRBJ2-3; D gene ambiguous. Sample: naive CD8+ T cells sorted from blood. CDR3 sequence (DNA): TGTGCCAGCAGCGCTGCGTTGGGTACGCAGTATTTT. It yields the protein CASSAALGTQYF.